This T cell receptor beta chain emerged from a study of T-cell reconstitution after alpha-beta-depleted transplantation in children (dated by TCRdb to about 2016). Broadly, across the study: The study quantitatively tracked T-cell immune reconstitution after TCRalphabeta/CD19-depleted allogeneic hematopoietic cell transplantation in children using TCR repertoire profiling.

The method behind the library was PCR. Sequenced on an Illumina HiSeq 2500. Molecular barcoding was employed in the preparation of TCR libraries, with unique molecular identifiers being used to normalize TCRbeta repertoire quantification. In TCRdb, the public reads were trimmed at Q25 with fastp and aligned with MiXCR, with productive beta chains retained. Identical CDR3 proteins give one entry, which carries the most common genes and DNA. This sample comprises roughly 200,000 distinct CDR3 sequences, 8% to 9.5% of them detected only once. The ten top clones hold about 6% of the sample. Deletion took 0 bases off V and 10 bases off J, with a span of 14 bases between the germline ends. From the germline V gene, CDR1 is SGHRS and CDR2 is YFSETQ. The CDR3 contains 15 residues, cysteine and phenylalanine counted. The read is trimmed to its CDR3 DNA, 45 bases read in frame from base 1. This clonotype was recorded at least ten times. Its specific antigen is unknown. Base qualities are not provided; no much larger clone lies one nucleotide away.

The receptor was derived from a human donor who donated a stem cell graft to a child with acute lymphoblastic leukemia. Here the sequenced sample was PBMCs from the stem cell graft donor, taken from the stem cell graft. The chain couples TRBV5-1 to TRBJ1-6; the D gene is possibly TRBD1, with 6 bases matching. The CDR3 region reads CASSLDGGQWSPLHF. The nucleotides read TGCGCCAGCAGCTTGGATGGGGGGCAATGGTCACCCCTCCACTTT.